This TCR beta chain came from a study of Graves' ophthalmopathy and Graves' hyperthyroidism. Transcripts of RNA were the source for amplifying TCR beta CDR3 regions. A first-round RT-PCR used HTBI primers, followed by a second-round multiplex PCR. MiXCR was run by TCRdb on the multiplex PCR reads, yielding one entry per CDR3 protein. The table records 350,000 to 400,000 distinct CDR3 sequences, 15% to 17% of them present only once. Findings of the study overall: The model predicted progression of ophthalmopathy with a sensitivity of roughly 70%, and its specificity was 72% to 85%.

Absence of ophthalmopathy within 18 months of follow-up defined stable hyperthyroidism. Included hyperthyroidism patients were aged 18 to 65 and newly diagnosed (under 2 months' duration). Clinical symptoms, serum thyroxine, TRAb, thyroid ultrasound and orbital computed tomography determined diagnosis. Worth noting for this clonotype: Its cognate antigen is unknown.

The CDR3 is made up of 17 amino acids. V was clipped by 1 base and J by 1 base; unmatched bases: 7. Sequenced input: peripheral blood. This clonotype was sampled from a woman under 30 with stable Graves' hyperthyroidism. The rearrangement uses TRBV12-3 or TRBV12-4 and TRBJ2-4; 7 nucleotides match TRBD2. The CDR3: CASSLVYDGGAKNIQYF. CDR3 DNA: TGTGCCAGCAGTTTAGTGTATGACGGGGGGGCCAAAAACATTCAGTACTTC.